A selection of T cell receptor beta chains follows, all from one sample in a study of blood T cell repertoires in COVID-19. TCRdb's table, derived via immunoSEQ multiplex PCR, lists solely in-frame clones and lacks some. The sample lists about 73,000 clones; more than 70% were seen once. Sequences were obtained from peripheral blood. These receptors originate from a middle-aged man with active COVID-19. CDR3s include the opening cysteine and the closing phenylalanine or tryptophan. The D gene is left open where the match is weak. Not all rows give a size; the values are once, few, many and, for expanded clones, a class.

size	V	D	J	CDR3	DNA
-	TRBV30	-	TRBJ2-7	CAWNPQNSYEQYF	TGTGCCTGGAATCCCCAGAACTCCTACGAGCAGTACTTC
-	TRBV14	-	TRBJ1-1	CASSQGTVDTEAFF	TGTGCCAGCAGCCAAGGGACAGTCGACACTGAAGCTTTCTTT
-	TRBV4-3	-	TRBJ2-7	CASSQDHGTSYSHEQYF	TGCGCCAGCAGCCAAGATCATGGGACATCCTATTCCCACGAGCAGTACTTC
-	TRBV7-9	-	TRBJ1-3	CASSLALIQGSGNTIYF	TGTGCCAGCAGCTTAGCGCTAATACAGGGTTCTGGAAACACCATATATTTT
-	TRBV9	TRBD1	TRBJ2-7	CASSAPGQGANEQYF	TGTGCCAGCAGCGCGCCGGGACAGGGAGCGAACGAGCAGTACTTC
-	TRBV6-5	TRBD2	TRBJ2-2	CASSRTRGDTGELFF	TGTGCCAGCAGCCGGACTAGGGGAGACACCGGGGAGCTGTTTTTT
-	TRBV3-1/TRBV3-2	TRBD2	TRBJ2-3	CASSQDGGEEREGLRNTDTQYF	TGTGCCAGCAGCCAAGATGGAGGGGAGGAGCGGGAGGGCCTGAGAAACACAGATACGCAGTATTTT
once	TRBV27	TRBD1	TRBJ2-7	CASKTGAPPYEQYF	TGTGCCAGCAAAACAGGGGCGCCTCCCTACGAGCAGTACTTC
-	TRBV6-4	TRBD2	TRBJ2-1	CASSDWGGRALDEQFF	TGTGCCAGCAGTGACTGGGGCGGGAGGGCCCTGGATGAGCAGTTCTTC
few	TRBV30	TRBD2	TRBJ2-5	CAWSTSASGRETQYF	TGTGCCTGGAGCACATCGGCTAGCGGGAGGGAGACCCAGTACTTC
-	TRBV4-1	-	TRBJ2-1	CASTSREGSYNEQFF	TGCGCCAGCACCTCGAGAGAGGGCTCCTACAATGAGCAGTTCTTC
-	TRBV6-1	TRBD1	TRBJ1-5	CASSAQSGQGLREPQHF	TGTGCCAGCAGTGCCCAGTCAGGACAGGGCCTCCGAGAGCCCCAGCATTTT
-	TRBV5-6	TRBD2	TRBJ2-1	CASIDRHKREDDNEQFF	TGTGCCAGCATCGACCGACATAAGCGGGAGGATGACAATGAGCAGTTCTTC
-	TRBV2	-	TRBJ1-1	CASTTSDKTFF	TGTGCCAGCACGACCTCTGACAAGACTTTCTTT
-	TRBV6-1	TRBD1	TRBJ2-7	CASSDTFRDRRYEQYF	TGTGCCAGCAGTGATACCTTCCGGGACAGGCGCTACGAGCAGTACTTC
few	TRBV11-3	TRBD2	TRBJ2-3	CASSSGKAGRIDTQYF	TGTGCCAGCAGCTCGGGAAAAGCGGGGCGGATAGATACGCAGTATTTT
-	TRBV3-1/TRBV3-2	-	TRBJ2-3	CASSQVRLFSTDTQYF	TGTGCCAGCAGCCAAGTTCGGTTATTTAGCACAGATACGCAGTATTTT
many	TRBV28	-	TRBJ2-7	CASSQTGLQTYEQYF	TGTGCCAGCAGTCAAACTGGACTCCAGACTTACGAGCAGTACTTC
-	TRBV2	TRBD1	TRBJ1-2	CASSEATGAQANYGYTF	TGTGCCAGCAGTGAAGCGACAGGGGCCCAAGCTAACTATGGCTACACCTTC
-	TRBV6-1	-	TRBJ2-7	CASSEVLAGSDEQYF	TGTGCCAGCAGTGAAGTTCTGGCAGGATCGGACGAGCAGTACTTC
many	TRBV9	TRBD1	TRBJ1-2	CASSEDRVNYGYTF	TGTGCCAGCAGCGAAGACAGGGTTAACTATGGCTACACCTTC
-	TRBV27	-	TRBJ2-5	CASRSGQETQYF	TGTGCCAGCAGGAGCGGCCAAGAGACCCAGTACTTC
-	TRBV6-2/TRBV6-3	-	TRBJ1-5	CASSQNQDRTQHF	TGTGCCAGCAGTCAAAACCAGGATAGGACCCAGCATTTT
-	TRBV5-8	TRBD1	TRBJ2-7	CASTRQGVHEQYF	TGTGCCAGCACCCGACAGGGGGTCCACGAGCAGTACTTC
-	TRBV11-2	-	TRBJ2-1	CASQAGTAYNEQFF	TGTGCCTCCCAGGCGGGGACTGCCTACAATGAGCAGTTCTTC
-	TRBV5-4	TRBD2	TRBJ2-5	CASSRRGDQETQYF	TGTGCCAGCAGTCGGCGGGGGGACCAAGAGACCCAGTACTTC
-	TRBV10-3	TRBD2	TRBJ2-5	CAISEPLGGTSGIKTQYF	TGTGCCATCAGTGAGCCTCTGGGAGGGACTAGCGGCATAAAGACCCAGTACTTC
-	TRBV7-2	-	TRBJ2-3	CASSLISGSDTDTQYF	TGTGCCAGCAGCTTAATCAGTGGCTCTGACACCGATACGCAGTATTTT
-	TRBV7-9	TRBD1	TRBJ2-7	CASSLAMGQAAYEQYF	TGTGCCAGCAGCTTAGCGATGGGACAGGCAGCCTACGAGCAGTACTTC
-	TRBV9	TRBD2	TRBJ2-1	CASSAQGREGYNEQFF	TGTGCCAGCAGCGCCCAGGGGCGGGAGGGATACAATGAGCAGTTCTTC
-	TRBV11-3	-	TRBJ2-7	CASSLGSGGEQYF	TGTGCCAGCAGCTTAGGGTCAGGTGGGGAGCAGTACTTC
few	TRBV4-1	-	TRBJ1-3	CASSHPSIRRAAGNTIYF	TGCGCCAGCAGCCACCCTTCGATCAGGCGGGCCGCTGGAAACACCATATATTTT
-	TRBV9	TRBD2	TRBJ2-5	CASSLQPGLAEQETQYF	TGTGCCAGCAGCCTCCAGCCGGGACTAGCCGAACAAGAGACCCAGTACTTC